This TCR beta chain was documented in a study of shared clonotypes between healthy human individuals. CDR1 and CDR2 from the germline V gene are KGHSH and LQKENI. V lost 4 bases to trimming and J lost 4 bases, with 13 bases between them. This CDR3 has 14 amino acids. TCRdb keeps only in-frame clones here, not all; method: immunoSEQ multiplex PCR. The sample lists roughly 2.5 million clones, approximately 90% occurring once. CD4+ cells were split into CD45RA+ naive and CD45RA-negative memory subsets. Material: naive CD4+ T cells sorted from blood. This sample's subset: CD45RA+ positively selected. This receptor was taken from a man between 18 and 29 years old in good health. This chain joins TRBV18 and TRBJ1-1; D gene uncertain. The DNA for the CDR3 is TGTGCCAGCTCACGACTTCCGGATGGCACTGAAGCTTTCTTT. Residues: CASSRLPDGTEAFF.